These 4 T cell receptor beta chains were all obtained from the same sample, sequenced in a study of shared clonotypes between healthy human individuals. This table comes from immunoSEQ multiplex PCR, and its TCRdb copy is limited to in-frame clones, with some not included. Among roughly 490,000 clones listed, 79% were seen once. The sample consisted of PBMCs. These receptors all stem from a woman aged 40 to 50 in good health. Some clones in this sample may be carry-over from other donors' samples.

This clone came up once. CDR3 residues: CASSLRTSGSNEQYF. CDR3 coding DNA: TGTGCCAGCAGCTTGCGGACTAGCGGGAGCAACGAGCAGTACTTC. The gene calls are TRBV5-4 and TRBJ2-7; 13 nucleotides line up with TRBD2. The CDR3 length is 15 residues. The germline CDR1 and CDR2 sequences are SGHNT and YYREEE (reference sequence). With V trimmed by 1 base and J by 5 bases, 3 bases remained unmatched. The full variable domain, rest sourced from reference TRBV5-4 and TRBJ2-7, is ETGVTQSPTHLIKTRGQQVTLRCSSQSGHNTVSWYQQALGQGPQFIFQYYREEENGRGNFPPRFSGLQFPNYSSELNVNALELDDSALYLCASSLRTSGSNEQYFGPGTRLTVT.

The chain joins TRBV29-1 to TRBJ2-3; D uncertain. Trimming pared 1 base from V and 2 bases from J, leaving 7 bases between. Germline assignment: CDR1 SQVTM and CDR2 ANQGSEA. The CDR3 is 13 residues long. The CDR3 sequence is CSVEVQTTDTQYF. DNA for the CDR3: TGCAGCGTTGAAGTCCAAACCACAGATACGCAGTATTTT.

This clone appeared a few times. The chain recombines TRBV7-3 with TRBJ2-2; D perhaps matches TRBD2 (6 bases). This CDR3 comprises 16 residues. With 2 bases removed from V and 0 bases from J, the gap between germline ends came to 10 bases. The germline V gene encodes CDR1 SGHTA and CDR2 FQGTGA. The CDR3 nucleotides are TGTGCCAGCAGCTTAGTAGCGGCCGCGAACACCGGGGAGCTGTTTTTT. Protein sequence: CASSLVAAANTGELFF.

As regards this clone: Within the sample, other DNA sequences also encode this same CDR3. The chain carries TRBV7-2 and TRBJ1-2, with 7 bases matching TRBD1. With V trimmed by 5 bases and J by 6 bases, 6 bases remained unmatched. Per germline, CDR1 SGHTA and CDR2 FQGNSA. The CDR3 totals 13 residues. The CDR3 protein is CASSPRTGNGYTF. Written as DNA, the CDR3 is TGTGCCAGCAGCCCGCGGACAGGCAATGGCTACACCTTC.